The clone carrying this TCR beta chain was counted at least ten times. The record originates from a study of molecular identifiers for immune sequencing clone quantification. With V trimmed by 2 bases and J by 2 bases, 11 bases remained unmatched. Germline lookup yields CDR1 MGHRA and CDR2 YSYEKL. This CDR3 is 17 amino acids long. Both previously described methods and listed TCR primers were employed to make bulk TCR libraries. Via MiXCR, TCRdb re-called the PCR reads, giving one row per CDR3 protein. The profile shows hundreds of thousands of distinct CDR3 sequences, 20% of them singletons. Libraries for naive CD8 T cells, which were made from roughly 21,000 to 960,000 sorted cells, drew on 10%, 30% or 50% of the RNA.

V gene TRBV4-1 combines with J gene TRBJ1-2; 7 positions agree with TRBD1. This receptor was taken from a human donor in good health. Some libraries in this study had Jurkat cell RNA spiked in. The sample taken for sequencing was naive CD8+ T cells from blood, with Jurkat cell RNA spiked in. Subset denoted: FACS-sorted CD8+CD4-CCR7+CD45RA+ naive T cells. In DNA, the CDR3 is TGCGCCAGCAGCCAATATGGGACAGAAATCGCAAACTATGGCTACACCTTC. Its translation is CASSQYGTEIANYGYTF.